This T cell receptor beta chain was sequenced for a study of T-cell reconstitution after alpha-beta-depleted transplantation in children. Unique molecular identifiers were used in preparing the TCRbeta library. MiXCR, applied by TCRdb to the PCR reads, yields one record per CDR3 protein. The data hold around 340,000 distinct CDR3 sequences, with less than 15% observed a single time. The sample holds a few counts of this clonotype. Germline-derived CDR1 and CDR2 are GTSNPN and SVGIG (reference sequence). V was shortened by 1 base and J by 2 bases, with 17 bases between the two germline ends. The CDR3 runs to 16 residues.

This specimen consisted of PBMCs, obtained from the stem cell graft. The TCR was taken from a human donor who donated a stem cell graft to a child with Fanconi anemia. This chain links TRBV30 with TRBJ2-5; D is undetermined. DNA of the CDR3: TGTGCCTGGAGTGGACTGGCCGTTCCCTTACAAGAGACCCAGTACTTC. This sequence encodes CAWSGLAVPLQETQYF.